This section outlines one T cell receptor (beta chain) sequence together with its context. Here immunoSEQ multiplex PCR was the method, and the copy in TCRdb shows in-frame clones only, minus some. The sample has some 250,000 clones, roughly 91% seen once. The data stem from a study of blood T cell repertoires in COVID-19. Study at large: PBMCs, B-cell-depleted T cells, or T cells were the source of the cDNA or gDNA that made up the material.

Those who participated ranged in age from roughly 18 to 95 years and resided in 20 to 30 US areas. This CDR3 is built from 15 residues. V lost 3 bases, J lost 9 bases, and 21 bases lay in between. Germline values: CDR1 SGDLS, CDR2 YYNGEE. This TCR came from a woman in her 30s with acute COVID-19. The sample comprised PBMCs or T cells enriched from blood (not recorded which). The rearrangement links TRBV9 to TRBJ1-2, with D uncertain. CDR3 nucleotides: TGTGCCAGCAGCGGGAGCCCAATTCAGAGCCTACGCTACACCTTC. Translating it yields CASSGSPIQSLRYTF.